Listed here are 14 T cell receptor beta chains from one sample, sequenced in a study of shared clonotypes between healthy human individuals (TCRdb year 2020). For the CD8 naive samples, CD45RO-negative cells were positively selected for CCR7, yielding a CD45RA+CCR7+ population from which TemRA cells were excluded. Library preparation employed the immunoSEQ multiplex PCR assay. Entries here come from immuneACCESS through TCRdb and include only in-frame sequences with V and J called. Some clones fail to appear in such tables; in the studies checked, an unresolved V gene covers under half of the shortfall, and the cause of the remainder is unknown. Recorded for this sample are millions of clones; just over 90% of them occurred a single time. The ten largest clones represent 1.5% to 2% of the sample. The sequenced sample consisted of naive CD8+ T cells from PBMCs. The label giving this sample's cell subset or site can be read as: CD45RA+CCR7+. All receptors come from a man between 18 and 29 years old in good health. Some clones in this sample may be carry-over from other donors' samples.

The chain couples TRBV5-5 to TRBJ1-4; possible D gene TRBD1, 5 bases. V was pared by 2 bases and J by 5 bases, with 13 bases between. Germline CDR1 reads SGHKS; CDR2 reads YYEKEE (reference sequence). The CDR3 loop spans 15 amino acids. CDR3 loop: CASSFLGQANEKLFF. In DNA, the CDR3 is TGTGCCAGCAGCTTTCTTGGACAAGCAAATGAAAAACTGTTTTTT.

V usage is TRBV6-1 and J usage is TRBJ1-1; D gene ambiguous. This CDR3 is 15 amino acids long. CDR1 and CDR2 (germline): MNHNS, SASEGT. V was shortened by 2 bases and J by 0 bases, with 10 bases between the two germline ends. The CDR3 reads CASSEFRALNTEAFF. CDR3 sequence (DNA): TGTGCCAGCAGTGAATTTCGGGCCTTGAACACTGAAGCTTTCTTT.

The chain couples TRBV28 to TRBJ2-1; D not certain. CDR1 and CDR2 (germline): MDHEN, SYDVKM. Trimming pared 5 bases from V and 9 bases from J, leaving 20 bases between. CDR3 length: 15 amino acids. CDR3 protein: CASSPTPEPIREQFF. DNA of the CDR3: TGTGCCAGCAGTCCCACCCCTGAACCAATCCGTGAGCAGTTCTTC.

The genes are TRBV4-1 and TRBJ1-5; unclear D gene. V lost 0 bases, J lost 5 bases, and 8 bases lay in between. Germline CDR1 is MGHRA and CDR2 is YSYEKL. There are 14 residues in the CDR3. This CDR3 reads CASSQETRDQPQHF. The CDR3 DNA reads TGCGCCAGCAGCCAAGAGACGAGAGATCAGCCCCAGCATTTT.

The chain uses TRBV19 and TRBJ2-3; tentatively, D is TRBD1 (6 bases). With 2 bases removed from V and 0 bases from J, the gap between germline ends came to 9 bases. From germline, CDR1 is LNHDA and CDR2 SQIVND (reference sequence). The length of the CDR3 is 15 residues. This CDR3 is CASSITGSSTDTQYF. In DNA form, the CDR3 reads TGTGCCAGTAGTATAACAGGGTCTAGCACAGATACGCAGTATTTT.

This clone was detected only a few times. This sequence joins TRBV25-1 and TRBJ1-2; D is ambiguous. Germline CDR1 reads MGHDK; CDR2 reads SYGVNS. The CDR3 runs 11 residues. V was pared by 1 base and J by 8 bases, with 5 bases between. The CDR3 reads CASSEFEGYTF. DNA for the CDR3: TGTGCCAGCAGTGAATTTGAGGGCTACACCTTC.

Details on this clone: Other DNA sequences in the same sample also yield this CDR3. The gene calls are TRBV27 and TRBJ2-7; 10 bases are shared with TRBD1. The CDR3 runs 14 residues. With V trimmed by 3 bases and J by 4 bases, 3 bases remained unmatched. The germline CDR1 and CDR2 sequences are MNHEY and SMNVEV (reference sequence). The CDR3 nucleotides are TGTGCCAGCAGTTTCAGGGACAGGGGATACGAGCAGTACTTC. Translating it yields CASSFRDRGYEQYF.

The chain combines TRBV4-2 with TRBJ2-1, with a weak D call TRBD2 (5 bases). The CDR3 extends over 14 amino acids. The germline V gene encodes CDR1 LGHNA and CDR2 YNFKEQ. Trimming pared 8 bases from V and 12 bases from J, leaving 23 bases between. The CDR3 DNA sequence: TGTGCCAGCCAAGTTTCTCTAGGACTCGTCGGGCAGTTCTTC. Its translation is CASQVSLGLVGQFF.

The chain combines TRBV7-9 with TRBJ2-7, with D unclear. The CDR3 runs to 13 residues. V gave up 4 bases and J gave up 6 bases, with 13 bases separating them. The germline V gene encodes CDR1 SEHNR and CDR2 FQNEAQ (reference sequence). CDR3: CASSSSKGTEQYF. CDR3 nucleotides: TGTGCCAGCAGCTCGAGCAAGGGAACCGAGCAGTACTTC. The complete variable domain, with remaining parts taken from reference TRBV7-9 and TRBJ2-7, reads DTGVSQNPRHKITKRGQNVTFRCDPISEHNRLYWYRQTLGQGPEFLTYFQNEAQLEKSRLLSDRFSAERPKGSFSTLEIQRTEQGDSAMYLCASSSSKGTEQYFGPGTRLTVT.

The chain has TRBV5-4 and TRBJ2-1; D not certain. The V end lost 4 bases, the J end lost 5 bases, and 7 bases lay between the germline ends. Germline assignment: CDR1 SGHNT and CDR2 YYREEE (reference sequence). The CDR3 runs to 12 residues. CDR3 DNA: TGTGCCAGCAGCCGAACTCACAATGAGCAGTTCTTC. Translated, it gives CASSRTHNEQFF.

In DNA form, the CDR3 reads TGTGCCAGCAGTGAAGAACCTCTAACCTTCGAAGAGGGCGAGACCCAGTACTTC. Its protein is CASSEEPLTFEEGETQYF. This chain links TRBV2 with TRBJ2-5; possible D gene TRBD2, 5 bases. Germline lookup yields CDR1 SNHLY and CDR2 FYNNEI. The CDR3 totals 18 residues. V was pared by 1 base and J by 5 bases, with 23 bases between.

The chain employs TRBV13 and TRBJ1-4, with TRBD1 as a possible D gene (5 bases). This CDR3 has 15 amino acids. Trimming took 6 bases from V and 5 from J, leaving 16 bases between them. Germline lookup yields CDR1 PRHDT and CDR2 FYEKMQ (reference sequence). CDR3 coding DNA: TGTGCCAGCAGTTCTCGGGTGGGGGACAATGAAAAACTGTTTTTT. This sequence encodes CASSSRVGDNEKLFF.

The chain uses TRBV27 and TRBJ1-2; no firm D call. The germline V and J ends were trimmed by 9 bases and 6 bases, with 2 bases remaining between them. The CDR3 is 8 residues long. The germline V gene has CDR1 MNHEY and CDR2 SMNVEV (reference sequence). As DNA, the CDR3 is TGTGCCAGTAATGGCTACACCTTC. Protein: CASNGYTF.

The chain has TRBV28 and TRBJ2-7, with unresolved D. The CDR3 totals 14 residues. The germline V and J ends were trimmed by 5 bases and 4 bases, with 15 bases remaining between them. Germline V gene data show CDR1 as MDHEN and CDR2 as SYDVKM. CDR3: CASSPQERDYEQYF. CDR3 bases: TGTGCCAGCAGTCCTCAGGAAAGGGATTACGAGCAGTACTTC.